The source of this T cell receptor beta chain is a study of vaccination and CD4 T cells after COVID-19. The treatment is: approximately nine-day PBMC culture with coronavirus spike peptide pools or control peptides (ViraFEST assay). Sequencing of DNA taken from cultured CD4+ T cells relied on the Oncomine TCR Beta short-read assay. Each CDR3 protein is one row after TCRdb ran MiXCR on the PCR reads. The table records 13,000 or so distinct CDR3 sequences, 25% to 30% of them present only once. This clonotype was recorded a few times. Its antigen remains unidentified. CDR1 and CDR2 (germline): GTSNPN, SVGIG (reference sequence). The V end lost 6 bases, the J end lost 7 bases, and 17 bases lay between the germline ends. The CDR3 is 13 residues long.

Material for sequencing was CD4+ T cells from blood, cultured in vitro. The V call is TRBV30, the J call TRBJ2-3; D possibly corresponds to TRBD2 (5 bases). The receptor was derived from a human donor who had recovered from COVID-19. The CDR3: CACGIPTHYTQYF. CDR3 nucleotide sequence: TGTGCCTGCGGGATTCCAACCCACTATACGCAGTATTTT.